These 7 T cell receptor beta chains share one sample of origin, sequenced in a study of regulatory T cells in long-lasting Graves disease. Sequencing libraries for TCR beta were prepared with iRepertoire HTBI primers and Arm-PCR of CDR3 regions. Using its own MiXCR run on the multiplex PCR reads, TCRdb lists one record per CDR3 protein. There are hundreds of thousands of distinct CDR3 sequences in the sample; roughly 16% occur only once, and under 20% lies in the top ten. Time point indicated: newly diagnosed GD, antithyroid drugs for less than 3 months. RNA isolated from PBMCs was used to make the TCR library. These sequences were also reported in another study, on T cells in Graves' hyperthyroidism and ophthalmopathy.

The material was peripheral blood mononuclear cells (PBMCs), obtained at new diagnosis, from a patient treated with antithyroid drugs. Receptors originate from a woman younger than 45 with Graves disease.

V gene TRBV5-1 combines with J gene TRBJ2-5; D is possibly TRBD1 (6 bases). Germline V gives CDR1 SGHRS, CDR2 YFSETQ. The germline V and J ends were trimmed by 0 bases and 5 bases, with 14 bases remaining between them. CDR3 length: 15 residues. CDR3 sequence (DNA): TGCGCCAGCAGCTTGGGCGCAGGAACAGGGGAGACCCAGTACTTC. It codes for CASSLGAGTGETQYF.

This clonotype was observed a handful of times. This chain uses TRBV6-2 or TRBV6-3 with TRBJ1-6; D is ambiguous. CDR1 MNHEY and CDR2 SVGEGT come from the germline V gene. V lost 0 bases, J lost 5 bases, and 11 bases lay in between. This CDR3 region has 16 residues. In DNA form, the CDR3 reads TGTGCCAGCAGTTACTCCTCGGGCCCTGATAATTCACCCCTCCACTTT. Amino acid sequence: CASSYSSGPDNSPLHF.

The rearrangement joins TRBV6-2 or TRBV6-3 to TRBJ2-2; no clear D. The length of the CDR3 is 14 residues. Trimming stripped 4 bases from V and 3 bases from J, with 9 bases between. Germline CDR1 MNHEY, CDR2 SVGEGT. The CDR3 is CASSLTPYTGELFF. Here the CDR3 DNA reads TGTGCCAGCAGTTTGACGCCCTACACCGGGGAGCTGTTTTTT.

The rearrangement links TRBV6-5 to TRBJ1-3, with 7 bases aligning to TRBD1. Germline V lookup: CDR1 MNHEY, CDR2 SVGAGI. The V gene end was trimmed by 2 bases and the J gene end by 4 bases; junction bases not matched to a gene: 8. The CDR3 is 16 amino acids. CDR3: CASSYNQGVLGNTIYF. CDR3 nucleotides: TGTGCCAGCAGTTACAATCAGGGGGTTCTAGGAAACACCATATATTTT.

The sample holds many counts of this clonotype. The chain recombines TRBV28 with TRBJ2-3; D gene uncertain. Trimming pared 3 bases from V and 4 bases from J, leaving 8 bases between. The CDR3 sequence is 13 residues long. From germline, CDR1 is MDHEN and CDR2 SYDVKM. The CDR3 DNA reads TGTGCCAGCAGTTTTGGGTGGGCAGATACGCAGTATTTT. Its protein is CASSFGWADTQYF.

This clonotype has a count of ten or more. This chain connects TRBV7-2 to TRBJ1-4; maybe TRBD1 (5 bases). The CDR3 sequence is 14 residues long. Trimming shortened V by 8 bases and J by 4 bases, and 14 bases separated the two germline ends. Germline CDR1 and CDR2: SGHTA and FQGNSA. CDR3 in DNA: TGTGCCAGCCGCCCCGGGGGGGTTAATGAAAAACTGTTTTTT. Translated, it gives CASRPGGVNEKLFF.

The sample holds a few counts of this clonotype. The chain joins TRBV10-3 to TRBJ2-7; D is uncertain. The CDR3 is made up of 15 amino acids. V lost 2 bases to trimming and J lost 5 bases, with 16 bases between them. Germline CDR1 is ENHRY and CDR2 is SYGVKD. CDR3 DNA sequence: TGTGCCATCAGTGAGGGGCAGACCCTAGTCCACGAGCAGTACTTC. Translation gives CAISEGQTLVHEQYF.